This T cell receptor (beta chain) was recovered during a study of blood T cell repertoires in COVID-19. Authors' processing steps: For nucleated cells, counts were estimated from reference gene primer amplification. Assay used: immunoSEQ multiplex PCR; TCRdb lists only in-frame clones, some missing. V and J calls and clone size are given by that table; D and trimming were obtained from the DNA. The sample holds some 240,000 clones, over 75% seen once. Enrollment of patients from Seattle took place during active infection, with longitudinal follow-up. This clone was seen just once. The CDR3 has 17 residues. The V gene's germline CDR1 is MNHEY and CDR2 SMNVEV (reference sequence). Between the trimmed V and J ends, which lost 1 base and 5 bases, there was a span of 17 bases.

This sequence originates from a woman aged 70-85 years with COVID-19, enrolled during active disease. The genes are TRBV27 and TRBJ2-2; maybe TRBD2 (6 bases). Sequenced material: peripheral blood. The CDR3 is CASSLWGLGSTTGELFF. The DNA for the CDR3 is TGTGCCAGCAGTTTATGGGGTCTCGGGAGTACGACCGGGGAGCTGTTTTTT.